This passage covers 2 T cell receptor beta chains from one sample sequenced in a study of shared clonotypes between healthy human individuals. The repertoire was sequenced with immunoSEQ multiplex PCR; TCRdb's copy has only in-frame clones and lacks some. The table has roughly 2.5 million clones, around nine tenths seen once. The sample comprised naive CD4+ T cells sorted from blood. This sample's subset: CD45RA+ positively selected. The receptors shown here come from a man aged 18 to 29 in good health.

The chain uses TRBV11-2 and TRBJ2-3; 7 nucleotides agree with TRBD1. This CDR3 is built from 16 residues. Germline CDR1 SGHAT, CDR2 FQNNGV. The V gene end was trimmed by 6 bases and the J gene end by 5 bases; junction bases not matched to a gene: 14. CDR3 protein: CASRSTLPQGRDTQYF. The CDR3 DNA reads TGTGCCAGCAGATCAACCCTCCCACAGGGGAGAGATACGCAGTATTTT.

The J gene is TRBJ2-7, the V gene TRBV18, with TRBD2 identical over 9 bases. This CDR3 comprises 16 residues. J gave up 2 bases and V 2 bases, and 7 bases lay outside the gene matches. Germline V gene lookup returns CDR1 KGHSH and CDR2 LQKENI. This CDR3 is CASSPFQSGGPYEQYF. DNA of the CDR3: TGTGCCAGCTCACCATTTCAGAGCGGGGGGCCCTACGAGCAGTACTTC. Variable domain in full (rest from reference TRBV18 and TRBJ2-7): NAGVMQNPRHLVRRRGQEARLRCSPMKGHSHVYWYRQLPEEGLKFMVYLQKENIIDESGMPKERFSAEFPKEGPSILRIQQVVRGDSAAYFCASSPFQSGGPYEQYFGPGTRLTVT.